Shown below are 13 T cell receptor beta chains from a single sample sequenced in a study of cytomegalovirus exposure and HLA in healthy donors. The study ran its PCR with 60 Vbeta and 13 Jbeta primers. Libraries were prepared by immunoSEQ multiplex PCR; TCRdb keeps only in-frame clonotypes and omits some of them. The sample shows about 170,000 clones, about four fifths of them seen only once. Material for sequencing was PBMCs. These receptors came from a male donor in good health and CMV-seronegative.

The chain recombines TRBV6-1 with TRBJ2-5; 10 bases are shared with TRBD1. The J call may not be correct, given that the DNA end is closer to TRBJ2-7. CDR3 length: 14 amino acids. Germline V gene sequence: CDR1 MNHNS, CDR2 SASEGT. The CDR3 reads CASTPGQGSYEQYF. CDR3 nucleotides: TGTGCCAGCACCCCGGGACAGGGGTCCTACGAGCAGTACTTC.

The chain couples TRBV19 to TRBJ2-5, with D possibly being TRBD1 (6 bases). Judging by the DNA end, TRBJ2-7 fits better; the J call may be wrong. The CDR3 sequence is 16 residues long. Germline V CDR1 and CDR2: LNHDA, SQIVND (reference sequence). The CDR3 coding sequence is TGTGCCAGTAGTACCCCGGACAGCTTAATCTCCTACGAGCAGTACTTC. Residues: CASSTPDSLISYEQYF.

The V gene is TRBV2, the J gene TRBJ2-6, with 9 bases matching TRBD1. The CDR3 runs to 16 residues. V shed 9 bases, J shed 0 bases, and the junction held 6 bases outside the gene matches. Germline V CDR1 and CDR2: SNHLY, FYNNEI. CDR3: CASRTGEVSGANVLTF. In nucleotides, the CDR3 is TGTGCCAGTCGGACAGGGGAAGTCTCTGGGGCCAACGTCCTGACTTTC.

V is TRBV6-5 and J is TRBJ2-1; D might be TRBD1 (5 bases). CDR1 and CDR2 (germline): MNHEY, SVGAGI. V gave up 5 bases and J gave up 11 bases, with 10 bases separating them. This CDR3 has 11 amino acids. The CDR3 coding sequence is TGTGCCAGCAGTGGGGCAGGAAAGCAGTTCTTC. Residues: CASSGAGKQFF.

This sequence joins TRBV4-1 and TRBJ1-1; TRBD1 matches 7 bases. V was clipped by 3 bases and J by 7 bases; unmatched bases: 2. This CDR3 spans 12 amino acids. Per germline, CDR1 MGHRA and CDR2 YSYEKL. In DNA, the CDR3 is TGCGCCAGCAGCCAGCAGGGGGGTGAAGCTTTCTTT. Amino acids: CASSQQGGEAFF.

The chain carries TRBV5-6 and TRBJ2-3; 12 bases agree with TRBD1. V dropped 5 bases and J dropped 4; count of bases not matched to a gene: 5. The CDR3 length is 15 residues. The germline V gene has CDR1 SGHDT and CDR2 YYEEEE. CDR3 residues: CASRPGTGGSDTQYF. DNA of the CDR3: TGTGCCAGCAGACCCGGGACAGGGGGCTCAGATACGCAGTATTTT.

The CDR3 sequence: CATSTARDTGLYEQYF. CDR3 DNA sequence: TGTGCCACCAGCACGGCTCGGGACACGGGCCTCTACGAGCAGTACTTC. The chain recombines TRBV15 with TRBJ2-7, with a possible D match to TRBD1 (6 bases). CDR1 and CDR2 (germline): LNHNV, YYDKDF (reference sequence). Trimming cost V 4 bases and J 3 bases, with 19 bases left between them. The CDR3 runs to 16 residues.

The chain carries TRBV27 and TRBJ1-4, with TRBD1 as a possible D gene (5 bases). The germline CDR1 and CDR2 sequences are MNHEY and SMNVEV (reference sequence). This CDR3 spans 16 amino acids. V lost 5 bases to trimming and J lost 7 bases, with 20 bases between them. CDR3 coding DNA: TGTGCCAGCAGTCCCCTTAGACAGCGGGGAACTGAAAAACTGTTTTTT. This codes for CASSPLRQRGTEKLFF. Full variable domain (missing parts from reference TRBV27 and TRBJ1-4): EAQVTQNPRYLITVTGKKLTVTCSQNMNHEYMSWYRQDPGLGLRQIYYSMNVEVTDKGDVPEGYKVSRKEKRNFPLILESPSPNQTSLYFCASSPLRQRGTEKLFFGSGTQLSVL.

This rearrangement joins TRBV7-2 to TRBJ2-1; D may be TRBD1 (5 bases). The CDR3 totals 14 residues. Trimming took 2 bases from V and 0 from J, leaving 5 bases between them. In germline, CDR1 is SGHTA, CDR2 FQGNSA. CDR3: CASSLRGSYNEQFF. The CDR3 bases are TGTGCCAGCAGCTTAAGGGGCTCCTACAATGAGCAGTTCTTC.

The chain combines TRBV11-2 with TRBJ1-2; D gene ambiguous. Trimming pared 1 base from V and 1 base from J, leaving 7 bases between. This CDR3 has 14 amino acids. CDR1 is SGHAT, CDR2 FQNNGV, per germline. The CDR3 nucleotides read TGTGCCAGCAGCTTAGTTGACAATAACTATGGCTACACCTTC. Encoded protein: CASSLVDNNYGYTF.

The chain joins TRBV19 to TRBJ2-7; 7 bases line up with TRBD2. V lost 10 bases and J lost 0; bases outside the gene matches: 15. The CDR3 runs 16 residues. Germline V gene data show CDR1 as LNHDA and CDR2 as SQIVND (reference sequence). Written as DNA, the CDR3 is TGTGCCACCGGGATTGACAACGGGGGGTACTCCTACGAGCAGTACTTC. Residues: CATGIDNGGYSYEQYF. Variable domain in full (rest from reference TRBV19 and TRBJ2-7): DGGITQSPKYLFRKEGQNVTLSCEQNLNHDAMYWYRQDPGQGLRLIYYSQIVNDFQKGDIAEGYSVSREKKESFPLTVTSAQKNPTAFYLCATGIDNGGYSYEQYFGPGTRLTVT.

This sequence joins TRBV13 and TRBJ2-1; tentative D call: TRBD2 (7 bases). Germline assignment: CDR1 PRHDT and CDR2 FYEKMQ (reference sequence). Trimming took off 7 bases at V and 5 bases at J, with 24 bases between the two ends. The CDR3 consists of 17 residues. In DNA form, the CDR3 reads TGTGCCAGCATTGTCTCGGCTGCGGGGGCCAAAAACAATGAGCAGTTCTTC. Residues: CASIVSAAGAKNNEQFF.

V and J are TRBV21-1 and TRBJ2-1; the table's D call, TRBD2, has no DNA check behind it. TRBV21-1 is classified as a pseudogene. The CDR3 spans 18 residues. The CDR3 region is CASSDLGQRGLMRAEQFF. In DNA form, the CDR3 reads TGTGCCAGCAGCGATTTAGGTCAGCGAGGTTTAATGAGGGCTGAGCAGTTCTTC.